This entry describes one T cell receptor beta chain. Original data processing: Reference gene primers were amplified, and this amplification served to estimate nucleated cell counts. The data were produced by immunoSEQ multiplex PCR, yet TCRdb's version contains in-frame clones alone and is incomplete. V, J and clone size were drawn from that table, and D and trimming were deduced from the DNA. The profile shows approximately 330,000 clones, 80% to 90% of them singletons. The data stem from a study of blood T cell repertoires in COVID-19. About the study: Acute-phase and convalescent COVID-19 samples originated in the United States, Italy and Spain. The cDNA or gDNA used as material had been derived from T cells, B-cell-depleted T cells, or PBMCs.

It was during active infection that Seattle patients were enrolled and then longitudinally followed. The TCR was taken from a man under 40 with COVID-19, enrolled during active disease. The sequencing input was peripheral blood.

The CDR3 DNA is TGTGCCAGCAGCAAACAAGCGGGGGGTCTGAGCACAGATACGCAGTATTTT. This translates into CASSKQAGGLSTDTQYF. The gene calls are TRBV7-6 and TRBJ2-3, with TRBD2 matching over 9 bases. This CDR3 has 17 residues. The V gene end was trimmed by 5 bases and the J gene end by 0 bases; junction bases not matched to a gene: 9. The germline V gene encodes CDR1 SGHVS and CDR2 FNYEAQ.